What follows describes a single TCR beta chain. Treatment meaning: randomized to nivolumab then ipilimumab (arm A) or the reverse (arm B). DNA-damaging chemotherapy had not been given to any patient beforehand. Live CD3+CD8+ CD19− CD56− cells were sorted from PBMCs. The sample originates from a study of sequential checkpoint blockade in melanoma. Germline CDR1 SGHTA, CDR2 FQGNSA. This CDR3 comprises 14 residues. Trimming removed 2 bases at V and 2 bases at J, with 7 bases between. Produced via immunoSEQ multiplex PCR; TCRdb's table is partial and in-frame only. Among approximately 12,000 clones listed, less than 75% were seen once.

This sequence was found in a human donor with melanoma. The V gene is TRBV7-2, the J gene TRBJ1-5; D unresolved. This specimen consisted of CD8+ T cells sorted from blood (inferred from file names), obtained from a patient given nivolumab and ipilimumab in sequence. The CDR3 coding sequence is TGTGCCAGCAGCTTACTAGGTGGCAATCAGCCCCAGCATTTT. Translating it yields CASSLLGGNQPQHF.